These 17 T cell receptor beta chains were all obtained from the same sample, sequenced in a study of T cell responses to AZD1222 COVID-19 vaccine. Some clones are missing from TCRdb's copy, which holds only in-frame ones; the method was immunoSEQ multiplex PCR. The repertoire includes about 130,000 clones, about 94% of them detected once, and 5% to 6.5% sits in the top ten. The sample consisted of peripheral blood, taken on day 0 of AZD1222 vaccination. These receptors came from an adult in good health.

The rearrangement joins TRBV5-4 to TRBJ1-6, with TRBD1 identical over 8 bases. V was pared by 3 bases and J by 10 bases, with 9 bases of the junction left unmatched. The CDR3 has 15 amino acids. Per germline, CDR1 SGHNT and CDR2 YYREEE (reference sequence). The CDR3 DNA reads TGTGCCAGCAGCTCTGCCGGGACAGGTTTCTCACCCCTCCACTTT. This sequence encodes CASSSAGTGFSPLHF.

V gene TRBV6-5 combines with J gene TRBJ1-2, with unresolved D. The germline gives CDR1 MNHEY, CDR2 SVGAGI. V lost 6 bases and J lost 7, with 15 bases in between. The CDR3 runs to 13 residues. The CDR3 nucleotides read TGTGCCAGCAGCACCGACCCTTCGGGTGGCTACACCTTC. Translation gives CASSTDPSGGYTF.

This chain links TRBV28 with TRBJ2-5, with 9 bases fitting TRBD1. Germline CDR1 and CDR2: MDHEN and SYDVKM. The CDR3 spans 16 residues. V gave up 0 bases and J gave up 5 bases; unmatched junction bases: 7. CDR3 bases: TGTGCCAGCAGTTTATGGGCCCGGACAGGGGATGAGACCCAGTACTTC. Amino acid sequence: CASSLWARTGDETQYF.

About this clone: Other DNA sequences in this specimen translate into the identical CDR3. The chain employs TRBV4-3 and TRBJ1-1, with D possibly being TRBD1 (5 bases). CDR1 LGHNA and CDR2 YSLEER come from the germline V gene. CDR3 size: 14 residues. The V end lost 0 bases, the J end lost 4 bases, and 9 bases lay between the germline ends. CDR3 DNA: TGCGCCAGCAGCCAAGATAGGGGAATCACTGAAGCTTTCTTT. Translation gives CASSQDRGITEAFF.

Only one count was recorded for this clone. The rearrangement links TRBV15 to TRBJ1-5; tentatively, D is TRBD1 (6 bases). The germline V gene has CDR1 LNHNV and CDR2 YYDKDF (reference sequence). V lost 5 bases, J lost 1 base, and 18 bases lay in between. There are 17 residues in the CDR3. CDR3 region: CATSESFTGISNQPQHF. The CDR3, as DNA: TGTGCCACCAGCGAATCCTTTACAGGGATAAGCAATCAGCCCCAGCATTTT.

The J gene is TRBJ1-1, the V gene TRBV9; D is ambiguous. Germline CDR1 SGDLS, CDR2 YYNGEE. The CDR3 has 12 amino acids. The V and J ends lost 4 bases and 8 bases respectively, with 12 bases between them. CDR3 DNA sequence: TGTGCCAGCAGCCCCCCCTGGAGGGAAGCTTTCTTT. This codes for CASSPPWREAFF. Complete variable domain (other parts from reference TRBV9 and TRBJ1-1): DSGVTQTPKHLITATGQRVTLRCSPRSGDLSVYWYQQSLDQGLQFLIQYYNGEERAKGNILERFSAQQFPDLHSELNLSSLELGDSALYFCASSPPWREAFFGQGTRLTVV.

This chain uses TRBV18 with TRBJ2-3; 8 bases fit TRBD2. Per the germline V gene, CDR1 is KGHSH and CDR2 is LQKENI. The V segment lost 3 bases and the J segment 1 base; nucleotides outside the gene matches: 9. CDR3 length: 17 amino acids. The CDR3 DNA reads TGTGCCAGCTCACCCGGGACTAGGCGGGTCGGCACAGATACGCAGTATTTT. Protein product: CASSPGTRRVGTDTQYF.

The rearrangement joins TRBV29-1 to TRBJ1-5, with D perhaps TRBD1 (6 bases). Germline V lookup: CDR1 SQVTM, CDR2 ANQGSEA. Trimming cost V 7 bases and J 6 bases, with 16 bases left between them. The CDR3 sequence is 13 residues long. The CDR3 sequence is CSASTGLGQPQHF. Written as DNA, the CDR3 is TGCAGCGCGAGTACAGGGCTGGGTCAGCCCCAGCATTTT.

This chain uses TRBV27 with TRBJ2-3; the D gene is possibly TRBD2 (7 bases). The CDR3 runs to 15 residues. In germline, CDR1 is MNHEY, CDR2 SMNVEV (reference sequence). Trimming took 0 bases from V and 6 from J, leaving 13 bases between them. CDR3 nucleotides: TGTGCCAGCAGTTTATCAGGGGGGGCATGGGATACGCAGTATTTT. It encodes CASSLSGGAWDTQYF.

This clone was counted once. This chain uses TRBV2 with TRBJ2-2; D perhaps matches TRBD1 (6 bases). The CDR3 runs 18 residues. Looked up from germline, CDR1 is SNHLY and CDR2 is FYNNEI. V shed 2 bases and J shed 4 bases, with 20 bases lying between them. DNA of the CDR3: TGTGCCAGCAGTGAATGGGGGCACCCTCGCTCGGGCACCGGGGAGCTGTTTTTT. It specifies CASSEWGHPRSGTGELFF.

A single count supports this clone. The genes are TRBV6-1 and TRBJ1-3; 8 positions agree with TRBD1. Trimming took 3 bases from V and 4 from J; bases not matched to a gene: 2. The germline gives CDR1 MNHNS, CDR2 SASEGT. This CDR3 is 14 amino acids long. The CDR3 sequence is CASSETGAGNTIYF. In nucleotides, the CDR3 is TGTGCCAGCAGTGAGACAGGGGCAGGAAACACCATATATTTT.

This chain's CDR3 is CASRVPGELFF. CDR3 DNA: TGTGCCAGCAGGGTTCCCGGGGAGCTGTTTTTT. The J gene is TRBJ2-2, the V gene TRBV6-5; D gene unclear. The CDR3 extends over 11 amino acids. Germline CDR1 MNHEY, CDR2 SVGAGI. V lost 6 bases and J lost 6, with 5 bases in between.

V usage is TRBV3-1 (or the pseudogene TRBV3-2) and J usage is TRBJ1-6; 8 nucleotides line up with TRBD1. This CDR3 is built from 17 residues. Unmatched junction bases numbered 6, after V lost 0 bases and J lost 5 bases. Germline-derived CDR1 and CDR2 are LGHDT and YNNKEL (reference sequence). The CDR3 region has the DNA TGTGCCAGCAGCCAAGAAGCAGGGACAGGACATAATTCACCCCTCCACTTT. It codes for CASSQEAGTGHNSPLHF.

The CDR3 loop reads CASSFEGALTEAFF. The CDR3 DNA sequence: TGTGCCAGCAGCTTCGAGGGGGCGCTGACTGAAGCTTTCTTT. This rearrangement joins TRBV5-5 to TRBJ1-1; 7 bases map to TRBD1. This CDR3 has 14 residues. Germline V gene lookup returns CDR1 SGHKS and CDR2 YYEKEE (reference sequence). With 2 bases clipped from V and 5 bases from J, the junction kept 6 bases outside the gene matches.

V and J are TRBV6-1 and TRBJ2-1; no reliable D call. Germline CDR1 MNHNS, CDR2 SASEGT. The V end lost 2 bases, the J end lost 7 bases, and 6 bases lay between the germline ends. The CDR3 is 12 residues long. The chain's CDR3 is CASSEPGNEQFF. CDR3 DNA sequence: TGTGCCAGCAGTGAACCCGGGAATGAGCAGTTCTTC.

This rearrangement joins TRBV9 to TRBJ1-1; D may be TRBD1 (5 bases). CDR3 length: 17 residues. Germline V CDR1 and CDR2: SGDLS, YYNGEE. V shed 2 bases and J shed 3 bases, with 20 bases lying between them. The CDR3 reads CASSVTGDFIQDTEAFF. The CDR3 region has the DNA TGTGCCAGCAGCGTGACGGGAGATTTTATACAGGACACTGAAGCTTTCTTT.

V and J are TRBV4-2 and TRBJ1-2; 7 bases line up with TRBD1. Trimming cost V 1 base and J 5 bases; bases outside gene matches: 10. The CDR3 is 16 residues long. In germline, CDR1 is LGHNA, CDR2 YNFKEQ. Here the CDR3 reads CASSQGRAGTAYGYTF. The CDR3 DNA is TGTGCCAGCAGCCAAGGCAGAGCCGGGACAGCATATGGCTACACCTTC.